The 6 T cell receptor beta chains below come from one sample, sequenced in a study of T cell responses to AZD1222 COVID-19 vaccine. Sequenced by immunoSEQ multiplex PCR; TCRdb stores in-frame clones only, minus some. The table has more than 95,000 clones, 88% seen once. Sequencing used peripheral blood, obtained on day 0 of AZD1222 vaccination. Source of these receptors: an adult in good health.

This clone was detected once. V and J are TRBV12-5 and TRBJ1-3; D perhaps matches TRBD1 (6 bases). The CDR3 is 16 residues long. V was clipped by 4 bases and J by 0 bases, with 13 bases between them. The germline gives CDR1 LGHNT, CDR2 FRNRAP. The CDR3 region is CASGSGTGSSGNTIYF. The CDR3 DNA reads TGTGCTAGTGGTTCTGGAACAGGGTCCTCTGGAAACACCATATATTTT.

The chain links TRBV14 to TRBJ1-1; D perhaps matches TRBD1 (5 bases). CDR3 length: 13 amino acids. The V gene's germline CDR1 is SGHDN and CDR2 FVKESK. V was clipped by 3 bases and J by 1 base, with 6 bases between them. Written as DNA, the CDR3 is TGTGCCAGCAGCCATGGACAGAACACTGAAGCTTTCTTT. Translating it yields CASSHGQNTEAFF.

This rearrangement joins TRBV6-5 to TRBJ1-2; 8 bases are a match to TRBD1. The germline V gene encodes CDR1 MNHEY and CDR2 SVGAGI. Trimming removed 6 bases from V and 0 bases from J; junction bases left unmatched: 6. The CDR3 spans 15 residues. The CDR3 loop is CASRRGQVSNYGYTF. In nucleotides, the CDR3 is TGTGCCAGCAGACGGGGACAGGTTTCTAACTATGGCTACACCTTC.

CDR3 loop: CASSPSQGYYGYTF. CDR3 nucleotides: TGTGCCAGCAGTCCATCCCAGGGTTACTATGGCTACACCTTC. The rearrangement joins TRBV28 to TRBJ1-2; D might be TRBD1 (5 bases). Trimming took off 5 bases at V and 3 bases at J, with 13 bases between the two ends. From germline, CDR1 is MDHEN and CDR2 SYDVKM. CDR3 length: 14 amino acids.

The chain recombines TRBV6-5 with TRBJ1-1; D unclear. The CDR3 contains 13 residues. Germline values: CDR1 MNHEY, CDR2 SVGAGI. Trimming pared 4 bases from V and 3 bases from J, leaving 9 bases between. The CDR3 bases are TGTGCCAGCAGTTTCGGGAGGGACACTGAAGCTTTCTTT. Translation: CASSFGRDTEAFF.

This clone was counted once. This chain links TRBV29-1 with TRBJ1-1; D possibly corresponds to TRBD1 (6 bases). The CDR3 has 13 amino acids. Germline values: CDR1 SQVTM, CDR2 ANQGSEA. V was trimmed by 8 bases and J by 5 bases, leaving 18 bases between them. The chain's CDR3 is CSLTHLRGTEAFF. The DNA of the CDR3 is TGCAGCCTTACTCATCTCAGGGGAACTGAAGCTTTCTTT. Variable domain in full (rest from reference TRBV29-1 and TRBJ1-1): SAVISQKPSRDICQRGTSLTIQCQVDSQVTMMFWYRQQPGQSLTLIATANQGSEATYESGFVIDKFPISRPNLTFSTLTVSNMSPEDSSIYLCSLTHLRGTEAFFGQGTRLTVV.